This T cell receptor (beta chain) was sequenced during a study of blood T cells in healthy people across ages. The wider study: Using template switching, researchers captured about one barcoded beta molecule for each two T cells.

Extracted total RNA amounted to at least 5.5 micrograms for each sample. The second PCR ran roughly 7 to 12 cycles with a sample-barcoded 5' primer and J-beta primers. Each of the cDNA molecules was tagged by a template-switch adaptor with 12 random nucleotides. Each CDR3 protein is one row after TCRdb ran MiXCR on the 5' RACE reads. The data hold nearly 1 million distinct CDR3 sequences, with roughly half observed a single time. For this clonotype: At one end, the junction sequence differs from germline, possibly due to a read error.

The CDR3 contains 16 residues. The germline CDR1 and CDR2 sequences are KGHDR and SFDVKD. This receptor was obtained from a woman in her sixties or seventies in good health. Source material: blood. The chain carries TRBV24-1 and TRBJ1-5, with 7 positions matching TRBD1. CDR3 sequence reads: CAASDSTGKGNQPQHF. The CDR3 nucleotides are TGTGCCGCCAGTGATTCGACAGGGAAGGGCAATCAGCCCCAGCATTTT.